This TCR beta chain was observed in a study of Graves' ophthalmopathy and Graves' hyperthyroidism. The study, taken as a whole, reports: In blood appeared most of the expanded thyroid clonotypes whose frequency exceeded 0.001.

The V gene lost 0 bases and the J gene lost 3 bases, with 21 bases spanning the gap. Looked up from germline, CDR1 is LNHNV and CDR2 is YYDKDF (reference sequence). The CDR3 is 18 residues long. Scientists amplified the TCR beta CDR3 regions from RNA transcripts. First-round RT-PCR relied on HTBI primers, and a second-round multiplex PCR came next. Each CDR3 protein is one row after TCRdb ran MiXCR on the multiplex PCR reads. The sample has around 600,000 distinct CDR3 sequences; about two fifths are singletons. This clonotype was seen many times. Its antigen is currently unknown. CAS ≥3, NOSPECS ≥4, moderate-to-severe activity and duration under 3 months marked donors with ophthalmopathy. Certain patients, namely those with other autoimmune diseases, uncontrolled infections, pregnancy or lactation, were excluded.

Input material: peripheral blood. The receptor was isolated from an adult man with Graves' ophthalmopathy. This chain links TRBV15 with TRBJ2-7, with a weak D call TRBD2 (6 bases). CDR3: CATSRDGLWDFGIYEQYF. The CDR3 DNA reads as TGTGCCACCAGCAGAGACGGGCTCTGGGACTTCGGAATCTACGAGCAGTACTTC.